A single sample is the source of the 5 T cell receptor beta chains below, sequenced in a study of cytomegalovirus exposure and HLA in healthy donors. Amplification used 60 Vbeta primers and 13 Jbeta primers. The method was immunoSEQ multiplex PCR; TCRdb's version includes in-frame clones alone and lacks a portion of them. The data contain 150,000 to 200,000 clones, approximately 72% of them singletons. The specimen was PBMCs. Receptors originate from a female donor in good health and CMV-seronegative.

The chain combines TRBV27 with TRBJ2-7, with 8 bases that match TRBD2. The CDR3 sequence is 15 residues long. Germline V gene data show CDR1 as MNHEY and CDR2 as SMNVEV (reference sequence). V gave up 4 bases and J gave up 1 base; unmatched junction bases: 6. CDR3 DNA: TGTGCCAGCAGTTCCCCCGGACTAGCTTCCTACGAGCAGTACTTC. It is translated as CASSSPGLASYEQYF.

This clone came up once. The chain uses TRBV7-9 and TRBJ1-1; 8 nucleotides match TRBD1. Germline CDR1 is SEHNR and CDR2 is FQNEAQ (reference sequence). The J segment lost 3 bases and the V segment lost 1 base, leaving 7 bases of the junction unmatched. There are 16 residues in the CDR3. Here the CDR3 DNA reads TGTGCCAGCAGCTTAGTTACAGGGGGTCCCTACACTGAAGCTTTCTTT. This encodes CASSLVTGGPYTEAFF.

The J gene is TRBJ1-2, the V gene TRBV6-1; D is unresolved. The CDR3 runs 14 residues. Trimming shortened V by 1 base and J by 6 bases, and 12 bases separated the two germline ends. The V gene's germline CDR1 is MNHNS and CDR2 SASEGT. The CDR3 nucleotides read TGTGCCAGCAGTGAAGGAGCCCGCCAGGATGGCTACACCTTC. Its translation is CASSEGARQDGYTF.

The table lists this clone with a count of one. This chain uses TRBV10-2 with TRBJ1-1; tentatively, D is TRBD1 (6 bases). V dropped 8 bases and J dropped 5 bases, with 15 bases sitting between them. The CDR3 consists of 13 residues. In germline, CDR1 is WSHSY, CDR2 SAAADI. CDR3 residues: CASAFEGGTEAFF. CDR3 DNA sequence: TGCGCCAGCGCTTTTGAGGGGGGGACTGAAGCTTTCTTT.

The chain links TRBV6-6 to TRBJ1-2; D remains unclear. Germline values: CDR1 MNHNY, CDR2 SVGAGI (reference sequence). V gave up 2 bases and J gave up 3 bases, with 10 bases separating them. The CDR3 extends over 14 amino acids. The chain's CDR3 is CASSYQTGDYGYTF. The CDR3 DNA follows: TGTGCCAGCAGTTACCAGACCGGGGACTATGGCTACACCTTC.